The sequence of this T cell receptor (beta chain) was determined in a study of CD8+CD57+ T cells in acquired aplastic anemia. Study overall: Sorted cells (CD4+ and CD8+) yielded DNA amounts that averaged approximately 3.2 ug.

Sequenced patients had shown CD8+CD57+ cell expansion by flow cytometry. Study results and limitations: No significant patient-versus-control difference appeared in CD8+ Simpson's diversity.

CDR1 and CDR2 (germline): SGHTA, FQGNSA. Trimming at V came to 3 bases and at J to 4 bases, leaving 4 bases not matched to a gene. The CDR3 contains 14 residues. This clonotype was recorded at least ten times. Antigen: not known. The study profiled TCR beta VDJ and CDR3 using genomic DNA as template. MiXCR, applied by TCRdb to the reads, yields one record per CDR3 protein. In the table there are 150,000 or so distinct CDR3 sequences, about half of which are singletons. The chain combines TRBV7-2 with TRBJ2-5, with 8 bases that match TRBD2. The TCR comes from a human donor with aplastic anemia. Material: sorted CD4+, CD8+, or CD8+CD57+ T cells (not recorded which) from PBMCs. CDR3 loop: CASSFSGSGETQYF. CDR3 nucleotides: TGTGCCAGCAGCTTCAGCGGGAGCGGAGAGACCCAGTACTTC.